Detailed here is one T cell receptor beta chain. Its antigen remains unidentified. V was trimmed by 7 bases and J by 2 bases, leaving 11 bases between them. Germline V lookup: CDR1 MNHEY, CDR2 SVGAGI. The CDR3 covers 13 residues. The source of the sample is a study of OX40 agonist ivuxolimab in advanced cancers. Study details: Participants could have had prior anti-PD-1, anti-PD-L1 or anti-CTLA-4 therapy, and around 40% had some.

Using immunoSEQ multiplex PCR, the repertoire was profiled, and TCRdb retains in-frame clones only, with some absent. The sample yields more than 45,000 clones, about 80% seen once. Study findings and constraints: Partial responders at 0.1-3.0 mg/kg showed near-lowest clonal expansion.

The chain has TRBV6-5 and TRBJ1-1; D uncertain. The clonotype originates from an adult with an advanced solid tumor such as melanoma, head and neck, liver or kidney cancer. The material was CD4+ or CD8+ T cells sorted from blood, obtained in a trial of the OX40 agonist ivuxolimab. In nucleotides, the CDR3 is TGTGCCAGCACCCGGGGAGACAACACTGAAGCTTTCTTT. This codes for CASTRGDNTEAFF.